This T cell receptor (beta chain) derives from a study of OX40 agonist ivuxolimab in advanced cancers. Study-level background: An anti-OX40 (CD134) antibody with agonistic activity, ivuxolimab, was administered to patients. Whole-study results and caveats: Clonal expansion among partial responders at 0.1-3.0 mg/kg ranked near the lowest.

In the case of this clone: Its antigen remains unknown.

Clones were read by immunoSEQ multiplex PCR, and TCRdb kept only the in-frame ones, dropping some. The data hold 150,000 to 180,000 clones, with 94% observed a single time. CDR3 length: 13 residues. Unmatched junction bases numbered 3, after V lost 3 bases and J lost 5 bases. Germline V gene data show CDR1 as SQVTM and CDR2 as ANQGSEA. The sequence derives from an adult with an advanced solid tumor such as melanoma, head and neck, liver or kidney cancer. Specimen: CD4+ or CD8+ T cells sorted from blood, collected in a trial of the OX40 agonist ivuxolimab. The genes are TRBV29-1 and TRBJ1-1, with 10 bases that match TRBD1. CDR3 in amino acids: CSVETGQGTEAFF. Here the CDR3 DNA reads TGCAGCGTTGAGACGGGACAGGGGACTGAAGCTTTCTTT.